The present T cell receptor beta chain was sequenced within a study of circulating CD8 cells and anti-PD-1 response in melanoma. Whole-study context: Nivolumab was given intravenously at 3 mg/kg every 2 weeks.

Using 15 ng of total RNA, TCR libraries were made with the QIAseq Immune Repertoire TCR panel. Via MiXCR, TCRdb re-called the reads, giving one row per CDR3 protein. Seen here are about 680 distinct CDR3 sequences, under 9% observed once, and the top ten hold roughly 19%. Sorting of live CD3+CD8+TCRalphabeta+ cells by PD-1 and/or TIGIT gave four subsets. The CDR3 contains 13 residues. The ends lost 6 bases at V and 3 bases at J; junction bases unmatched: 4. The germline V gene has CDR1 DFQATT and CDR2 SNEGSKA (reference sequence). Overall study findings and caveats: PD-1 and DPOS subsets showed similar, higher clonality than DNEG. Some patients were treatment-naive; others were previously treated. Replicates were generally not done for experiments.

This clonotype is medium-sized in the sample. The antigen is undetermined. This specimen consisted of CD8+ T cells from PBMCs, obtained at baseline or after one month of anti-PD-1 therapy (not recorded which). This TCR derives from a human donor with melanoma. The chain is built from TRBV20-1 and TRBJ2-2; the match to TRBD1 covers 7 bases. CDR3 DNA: TGCAGTGCCCCTGGGACAGACACCGGGGAGCTGTTTTTT. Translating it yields CSAPGTDTGELFF.